Below, 10 T cell receptor beta chains from the same sample are listed, as sequenced in a study of graft-versus-host responses after intestinal transplantation. Data came from immunoSEQ multiplex PCR; TCRdb stores just in-frame clones and leaves some out. The sample lists 77,000 or so clones; 80% to 95% were seen once. The sample in question was PBMCs, obtained 98 days after intestinal transplantation. The origin of the receptors is a human patient who received an intestinal transplant, so some T cells may come from the graft donor.

The V gene is TRBV5-1, the J gene TRBJ2-2; D uncertain. V was shortened by 4 bases and J by 0 bases, with 7 bases between the two germline ends. The CDR3 has 14 residues. CDR1 and CDR2 (germline): SGHRS, YFSETQ. The CDR3 spells CASSPPANTGELFF. The CDR3 DNA sequence: TGCGCCAGCAGCCCGCCCGCGAACACCGGGGAGCTGTTTTTT.

The chain employs TRBV19 and TRBJ2-7; D may be TRBD2 (6 bases). Germline V gene sequence: CDR1 LNHDA, CDR2 SQIVND (reference sequence). V gave up 8 bases and J gave up 1 base, with 21 bases separating them. CDR3 length: 16 residues. CDR3: CASEPSSGLPSYEQYF. The CDR3 DNA sequence: TGTGCCAGTGAACCCTCCTCGGGACTTCCATCCTACGAGCAGTACTTC.

The CDR3 spells CASSLFRFGTGASYEQYF. The DNA for the CDR3 is TGTGCCAGCAGCTTATTTCGGTTCGGGACAGGGGCCTCCTACGAGCAGTACTTC. The chain couples TRBV7-8 to TRBJ2-7; 10 bases match TRBD1. Germline V lookup: CDR1 SGHVS, CDR2 FQNEAQ. The CDR3 is 18 residues long. V lost 2 bases, J lost 0 bases, and 10 bases stayed unmatched.

The J gene is TRBJ2-5, the V gene TRBV11-3; D gene unclear. The end of the DNA aligns better with TRBJ2-7, so the J call may be wrong. Germline values: CDR1 SGHNT, CDR2 YENEEA. The CDR3 length is 12 residues. The CDR3 DNA is TGTGCCAGCAGCTTAGCCTCCTACGAGCAGTACTTC. It codes for CASSLASYEQYF.

The chain employs TRBV28 and TRBJ2-7; TRBD1 matches 8 bases. CDR1 is MDHEN and CDR2 is SYDVKM in the germline V gene. Unmatched junction bases numbered 10, after V lost 3 bases and J lost 0 bases. This CDR3 is built from 17 residues. The CDR3 protein is CASSLGARQGTSYEQYF. In nucleotides, the CDR3 is TGTGCCAGCAGTTTGGGGGCGAGACAGGGGACCTCCTACGAGCAGTACTTC.

The chain is built from TRBV19 and TRBJ1-1; perhaps TRBD1 as D (6 bases). This CDR3 is 19 amino acids long. V was pared by 9 bases and J by 9 bases, with 38 bases between. CDR1 and CDR2 from the germline V gene are LNHDA and SQIVND (reference sequence). The CDR3 protein is CASSSESLQGGNVRGKAFF. Here the CDR3 DNA reads TGTGCCAGCTCATCCGAGTCACTCCAGGGCGGAAACGTTAGGGGGAAAGCTTTCTTT.

This clone was seen just once. The chain employs TRBV7-3 and TRBJ2-3; 8 bases line up with TRBD1. V was pared by 3 bases and J by 2 bases, with 1 base of the junction left unmatched. Per germline, CDR1 SGHTA and CDR2 FQGTGA. The CDR3 contains 14 residues. CDR3 nucleotide sequence: TGTGCCAGCAGCTTGGACAGGGTCACAGATACGCAGTATTTT. As protein: CASSLDRVTDTQYF.

This chain uses TRBV28 with TRBJ2-5; possible D gene TRBD2, 5 bases. Germline CDR1 is MDHEN and CDR2 is SYDVKM. The CDR3 covers 12 residues. The V and J ends lost 3 bases and 6 bases respectively, with 8 bases between them. The CDR3 DNA sequence: TGTGCCAGCAGTTTGCCCGGGAAGACCCAGTACTTC. Amino acid sequence: CASSLPGKTQYF.

V and J are TRBV6-5 and TRBJ2-7, with 7 bases matching TRBD2. V lost 10 bases, J lost 2 bases, and 11 bases stayed unmatched. Germline assignment: CDR1 MNHEY and CDR2 SVGAGI. The CDR3 consists of 14 residues. This CDR3 is CATKSGGTTYEQYF. The CDR3 coding sequence is TGTGCCACGAAATCCGGGGGGACTACCTACGAGCAGTACTTC.

This chain links TRBV6-5 with TRBJ1-5; D ambiguous. The CDR3 loop spans 14 amino acids. The V gene lost 6 bases and the J gene lost 0 bases, with 9 bases spanning the gap. In germline, CDR1 is MNHEY, CDR2 SVGAGI. The CDR3 is CASRESNSNQPQHF. The CDR3 nucleotides read TGTGCCAGCAGAGAGAGTAATAGCAATCAGCCCCAGCATTTT.